A selection of T cell receptor beta chains follows, all from one sample in a study of blood T cell repertoires in COVID-19. Profiling relied on immunoSEQ multiplex PCR, and the TCRdb table lists in-frame clones only, not all of them. This table has some 160,000 clones, more than 75% appearing once. The sample taken for sequencing was peripheral blood. Every receptor here comes from a woman between 45 and 60 years old with acute or convalescent COVID-19. The CDR3 runs from the conserved cysteine through the conserved F or W. D genes are given only for firm matches. Where a row states a size, it is once, few, many or the class of an expanded clone; other rows omit it.

d_call j_call clone_size v_call cdr3_nt cdr3_aa
- TRBJ2-7 once TRBV5-1 TGCGCCAGCAGCTTGGCCGGGCAGGGCGGCGAGCAGTACTTC CASSLAGQGGEQYF
- TRBJ2-5 - TRBV25-1 TGTGCCAGCAGTGAATTACCGGGAACGGGTGAGACCCAGTACTTC CASSELPGTGETQYF
- TRBJ1-2 - TRBV29-1 TGTTCCGCTTCCGACAACACCTTC CSASDNTF
- TRBJ1-3 few TRBV5-1 TGCGCCAGCAGCTTGACAGGGACTGGAAACACCATATATTTT CASSLTGTGNTIYF
TRBD2 TRBJ2-2 - TRBV19 TGTGCCAGTAAGCGGGGATCCTCGAACACCGGGGAGCTGTTTTTT CASKRGSSNTGELFF
TRBD2 TRBJ2-3 - TRBV7-3 TGTGCCAGCAGCCGACTAGCGGGGGGTGCAGATACGCAGTATTTT CASSRLAGGADTQYF
- TRBJ1-2 - TRBV19 TGTGCCATTTTCGACGGGACTAACTATGGCTACACCTTC CAIFDGTNYGYTF
TRBD1 TRBJ1-1 few TRBV6-2/TRBV6-3 TGTGCCAGCAGCCGGTCCGGGACAGACTTCATGAACACTGAAGCTTTCTTT CASSRSGTDFMNTEAFF
TRBD2 TRBJ2-5 - TRBV7-9 TGTGCCAGCAGCTCCGCGGGGGGTAAAGAGACCCAGTACTTC CASSSAGGKETQYF
- TRBJ2-7 - TRBV7-9 TGTGCCAGCAGCTTCCCCGGGGTCCCCTACGAGCAGTACTTC CASSFPGVPYEQYF
TRBD1 TRBJ1-6 - TRBV3-1/TRBV3-2 TGTGCCAGCAGCCAAGGAGGACAGGATTGGGCACCCCTCCACTTT CASSQGGQDWAPLHF
TRBD1 TRBJ2-1 few TRBV19 TGTGCCAGTAATCCGCCGGGACAGAACAATGAGCAGTTCTTC CASNPPGQNNEQFF
- TRBJ1-3 - TRBV5-5 TGTGCCAGCAGCTTCTTGCGGGGACGGGCCGGAAACACCATATATTTT CASSFLRGRAGNTIYF
TRBD1 TRBJ2-7 - TRBV6-5 TGTGCCAGCAGTTGGACCGGGACAGAACTTTACGAGCAGTACTTC CASSWTGTELYEQYF
TRBD2 TRBJ2-1 - TRBV9 TGTGCCAGCAGCGCCACTAGCGGGGCCTACAATGAGCAGTTCTTC CASSATSGAYNEQFF
- TRBJ2-4 - TRBV28 TGTGCCAGCAGTTTACCACGGGAAAACATTCAGTACTTC CASSLPRENIQYF
- TRBJ2-7 - TRBV7-8 TGTGCCAGCAGCTTAGGGGCAGACCCCTACGAGCAGTACTTC CASSLGADPYEQYF
- TRBJ2-5 few TRBV6-1 TGTGCCAGCAGTGAAGGGGGGGTTAGAGAGACCCAGTACTTC CASSEGGVRETQYF
- TRBJ1-5 few TRBV7-2 TGTGCCAGCAGCTTATGGGGACAAACTAATCAGCCCCAGCATTTT CASSLWGQTNQPQHF
- TRBJ1-1 - TRBV9 TGTGCCAGCAGCGGGGGGCCGAGGCTGAACACTGAAGCTTTCTTT CASSGGPRLNTEAFF
TRBD1 TRBJ1-5 - TRBV2 TGTGCCAGCAGTCTAGACAGGGGGTACGGTCAGCCCCAGCATTTT CASSLDRGYGQPQHF
- TRBJ1-2 once TRBV10-3 TGTGCCATCAGTGAGGGCTTAGGAACAGGCGGAAGCTACACCTTC CAISEGLGTGGSYTF
- TRBJ2-1 - TRBV7-9 TGTGCCAGCATCCGCTCGGGGCACAGGGTTTACAATGAGCAGTTCTTC CASIRSGHRVYNEQFF
TRBD1 TRBJ1-2 - TRBV30 TGTGCCTGGAGCTTAGAGGGACAGTTCTATGGCTACACCTTC CAWSLEGQFYGYTF
TRBD1 TRBJ1-6 - TRBV2 TGTGCCAGCAGTGCGACAGGGCCGAACTCCTATAATTCACCCCTCCACTTT CASSATGPNSYNSPLHF
- TRBJ2-1 - TRBV6-5 TGTGCCAGCAGTACTACCTTAAACAATGAGCAGTTCTTC CASSTTLNNEQFF
- TRBJ1-2 - TRBV7-9 TGTGCCAGCAGCTTAGACCGGGCTAACTATGGCTACACCTTC CASSLDRANYGYTF
- TRBJ2-7 many TRBV27 TGTGCCAGCAGTTCGGGATTTTACGAGCAGTACTTC CASSSGFYEQYF
TRBD1 TRBJ1-2 - TRBV27 TGTGCCAGCAGTCCGCGGCAGGGGGCGGGAGGGGGAGGCTACACCTTC CASSPRQGAGGGGYTF
- TRBJ1-6 - TRBV18 TGTGCCAGCTCACCAGCCAGGGAGGGTTCACCCCTCCACTTT CASSPAREGSPLHF
- TRBJ2-1 - TRBV7-3 TGTGCCAGCAGCCCTACAGGGTTCAATGAGCAGTTCTTC CASSPTGFNEQFF
- TRBJ1-5 - TRBV10-3 TGTGCCATCAGTGAGTCGATAGGAACCCACGAGGGCAATCAGCCCCAGCATTTT CAISESIGTHEGNQPQHF
TRBD1 TRBJ2-2 - TRBV28 TGTGCCAGCATGAGGGGGCAGAGCGGGGAGCTGTTTTTT CASMRGQSGELFF
- TRBJ2-4 - TRBV4-1 TGCGCCAGCAGCCAAGACCACAGGGTGGGGTCCAAAAACATTCAGTACTTC CASSQDHRVGSKNIQYF
- TRBJ1-5 - TRBV5-4 TGTGCCAGCAGCTTGGGGGGGGTATCGAGCAATCAGCCCCAGCATTTT CASSLGGVSSNQPQHF
- TRBJ1-1 - TRBV11-2 TGTGCCAGCAGCTTAGGAGCAGGCATGAACACTGAAGCTTTCTTT CASSLGAGMNTEAFF
- TRBJ1-3 few TRBV10-2 TGCGCCAGCCTACCCGGAGCTAACACCAATGATATAGCGGGAAACACCATATATTTT CASLPGANTNDIAGNTIYF
TRBD2 TRBJ2-1 - TRBV11-3 TGTGCCAGCAGCTTAGTCGTAGCGGGGGGGCCTAATGAGCAGTTCTTC CASSLVVAGGPNEQFF
TRBD1 TRBJ1-5 - TRBV19 TGTGCCACCCAAATTAGATGGACAGGGGGTAATCAGCCCCAGCATTTT CATQIRWTGGNQPQHF
- TRBJ1-4 - TRBV5-6 TGTGCCAGCAGCTTGGCCTACGGGGGGCTCAGTGTTAATGAAAAACTGTTTTTT CASSLAYGGLSVNEKLFF
TRBD2 TRBJ2-3 - TRBV30 TGTGCCTGGAGCGGACTAGCGAAAAGCACAGATACGCAGTATTTT CAWSGLAKSTDTQYF
TRBD1 TRBJ1-1 - TRBV19 TGTGCCAGTGGCAGAACCGGGACAGGGGGCGCTTTCGCTGAAGCTTTCTTT CASGRTGTGGAFAEAFF
- TRBJ2-1 few TRBV4-2 TGTGCCAGCAGTCAACGCTCCGGGACTCCAACCCACAATGAGCAGTTCTTC CASSQRSGTPTHNEQFF